These 31 T cell receptor beta chains originate from one sample sequenced in a study of control samples from healthy donors and cancer patients. TCRdb keeps only in-frame clones here, not all; method: immunoSEQ multiplex PCR. The sample lists under 450,000 clones; around 90% were seen once. The sample taken for sequencing was PBMCs. The source of these receptors is a man aged 35 to 55 with head and neck cancer.

This chain joins TRBV18 and TRBJ1-4; D gene ambiguous. V lost 2 bases and J 8 bases, leaving 12 bases between the germline ends. The CDR3 runs 14 residues. Germline CDR1 KGHSH, CDR2 LQKENI. CDR3: CASSPDLGREKLFF. CDR3 nucleotides: TGTGCCAGCTCACCAGACCTTGGGAGGGAAAAACTGTTTTTT.

The rearrangement uses TRBV5-6 and TRBJ2-3; possible D gene TRBD1, 5 bases. The CDR3 totals 15 residues. The germline V gene encodes CDR1 SGHDT and CDR2 YYEEEE. V lost 2 bases and J 2 bases, leaving 12 bases between the germline ends. The CDR3 spells CASSLGQGITDTQYF. In DNA, the CDR3 is TGTGCCAGCAGCTTAGGGCAGGGAATCACAGATACGCAGTATTTT.

The chain couples TRBV10-1 to TRBJ2-3; D may be TRBD2 (5 bases). The CDR3 consists of 17 residues. Germline loops: CDR1 WNHNN, CDR2 SYGVQD (reference sequence). The V end lost 0 bases, the J end lost 1 base, and 14 bases lay between the germline ends. The CDR3 is CASSESTPARGTDTQYF. The CDR3 nucleotides read TGCGCCAGCAGTGAGTCGACCCCTGCGAGGGGCACAGATACGCAGTATTTT.

V gene TRBV4-2 combines with J gene TRBJ2-7, with 8 bases identical to TRBD2. The V gene end was trimmed by 0 bases and the J gene end by 7 bases; junction bases not matched to a gene: 11. The germline V gene encodes CDR1 LGHNA and CDR2 YNFKEQ. The CDR3 has 16 amino acids. The CDR3 loop reads CASSQDLTGRAQEQYF. The CDR3 coding sequence is TGTGCCAGCAGCCAAGATCTCACCGGGAGGGCCCAAGAGCAGTACTTC.

This clone showed up just a few times. CDR3 sequence (DNA): TGTGCCAGCCTCCCCGGGCTTCATTCCATATCCCAGCATTTT. It translates to CASLPGLHSISQHF. The gene calls are TRBV6-5 and TRBJ1-5; D not certain. The CDR3 consists of 14 residues. The germline V gene encodes CDR1 MNHEY and CDR2 SVGAGI. Trimming pared 8 bases from V and 11 bases from J, leaving 22 bases between.

This sequence joins TRBV3-1 (or the pseudogene TRBV3-2) and TRBJ1-6, with 9 bases matching TRBD1. The CDR3 contains 16 residues. Germline CDR1 LGHDT, CDR2 YNNKEL (reference sequence). Germline trimming cut 2 bases from V and 8 bases from J; bases unmatched to any gene: 7. The CDR3 nucleotides are TGTGCCAGCAGCCAACGACCGGGACAGGGTCATTCACCCCTCCACTTT. The encoded protein is CASSQRPGQGHSPLHF.

The chain links TRBV6-2 or TRBV6-3 to TRBJ2-7, with D possibly being TRBD1 (6 bases). CDR1 and CDR2 (germline): MNHEY, SVGEGT. This CDR3 has 14 amino acids. V was trimmed by 5 bases and J by 4 bases, leaving 15 bases between them. This chain's CDR3 is CASSNPGQRYEQYF. The CDR3 bases are TGTGCCAGCAGTAATCCGGGACAAAGATACGAGCAGTACTTC.

V is TRBV28 and J is TRBJ2-5; D gene unclear. The CDR3 sequence is 17 residues long. The V end lost 4 bases, the J end lost 4 bases, and 22 bases lay between the germline ends. CDR1 MDHEN and CDR2 SYDVKM come from the germline V gene. The CDR3 coding sequence is TGTGCCAGCAGTTCACTCCTCTCGACCCTAATTGGAGAGACCCAGTACTTC. Protein: CASSSLLSTLIGETQYF.

In this sample, this clone turned up once. In nucleotides, the CDR3 is TGTGCCAGCGGCTCTTCGAGACAAGATTCCTACGAGCAGTACTTC. This codes for CASGSSRQDSYEQYF. V gene TRBV7-8 combines with J gene TRBJ2-7; D unresolved. V lost 8 bases to trimming and J lost 1 base, with 18 bases between them. Germline V gene sequence: CDR1 SGHVS, CDR2 FQNEAQ. The CDR3 is 15 amino acids.

The V call is TRBV12-5, the J call TRBJ2-1, with D unclear. This CDR3 is 15 amino acids long. Trimming removed 2 bases from V and 2 bases from J, with 10 bases in between. CDR1 and CDR2 (germline): LGHNT, FRNRAP. Here the CDR3 reads CASGLSVQPYNEQFF. CDR3 sequence (DNA): TGTGCTAGTGGTTTGTCGGTGCAGCCCTACAATGAGCAGTTCTTC.

The chain combines TRBV9 with TRBJ2-3; no firm D call. CDR3 length: 17 residues. V lost 3 bases, J lost 5 bases, and 22 bases lay in between. Germline V gives CDR1 SGDLS, CDR2 YYNGEE. The CDR3 protein is CASSAKTATDPVDTQYF. The CDR3 nucleotides read TGTGCCAGCAGCGCCAAAACGGCAACAGATCCCGTAGATACGCAGTATTTT. Complete variable domain (other parts from reference TRBV9 and TRBJ2-3): DSGVTQTPKHLITATGQRVTLRCSPRSGDLSVYWYQQSLDQGLQFLIQYYNGEERAKGNILERFSAQQFPDLHSELNLSSLELGDSALYFCASSAKTATDPVDTQYFGPGTRLTVL.

The V call is TRBV28, the J call TRBJ1-1; 7 bases align to TRBD1. V lost 5 bases and J lost 0; bases outside the gene matches: 6. Germline loops: CDR1 MDHEN, CDR2 SYDVKM. This CDR3 is built from 15 residues. As DNA, the CDR3 is TGTGCCAGCAGTCCCTGGGACAGTTTGAACACTGAAGCTTTCTTT. This sequence encodes CASSPWDSLNTEAFF.

J is TRBJ2-5 and V is TRBV7-2; 7 positions match TRBD2. Unmatched junction bases numbered 3, after V lost 1 base and J lost 1 base. The CDR3 runs to 15 residues. Looked up from germline, CDR1 is SGHTA and CDR2 is FQGNSA. The CDR3 coding sequence is TGTGCCAGCAGCTTAGTCCGGGGGGTCCAAGAGACCCAGTACTTC. Protein sequence: CASSLVRGVQETQYF. Looking up the rest from reference TRBV7-2 and TRBJ2-5 gives the full variable domain: GAGVSQSPSNKVTEKGKDVELRCDPISGHTALYWYRQSLGQGLEFLIYFQGNSAPDKSGLPSDRFSAERTGGSVSTLTIQRTQQEDSAVYLCASSLVRGVQETQYFGPGTRLLVL.

The chain joins TRBV30 to TRBJ2-7, with 11 bases identical to TRBD1. V was pared by 1 base and J by 5 bases, with 4 bases of the junction left unmatched. The CDR3 is made up of 14 amino acids. Germline CDR1 GTSNPN, CDR2 SVGIG (reference sequence). The CDR3 DNA sequence: TGTGCCTGGAGTGGTGGACAGGGGGCGAACGAGCAGTACTTC. Amino acid sequence: CAWSGGQGANEQYF.

Notes on this clone: Distinct nucleotide sequences in the sample also encode this CDR3. The chain couples TRBV29-1 to TRBJ1-2; D might be TRBD1 (5 bases). This CDR3 comprises 12 residues. V was shortened by 4 bases and J by 3 bases, with 9 bases between the two germline ends. The germline V gene has CDR1 SQVTM and CDR2 ANQGSEA. The CDR3 protein is CSVGGGDYGYTF. Written as DNA, the CDR3 is TGCAGCGTTGGGGGGGGAGACTATGGCTACACCTTC.

This chain connects TRBV11-3 to TRBJ2-1; tentatively, D is TRBD1 or TRBD2 (5 bases each). Germline values: CDR1 SGHNT, CDR2 YENEEA. Trimming removed 0 bases from V and 4 bases from J, with 19 bases in between. The CDR3 length is 18 residues. CDR3 DNA: TGTGCCAGCAGCTTAGATGGGGTTGGGGGACCCACGTACAATGAGCAGTTCTTC. Translating it yields CASSLDGVGGPTYNEQFF. Drawing the rest from reference TRBV11-3 and TRBJ2-1, the complete variable domain is EAGVVQSPRYKIIEKKQPVAFWCNPISGHNTLYWYLQNLGQGPELLIRYENEEAVDDSQLPKDRFSAERLKGVDSTLKIQPAELGDSAVYLCASSLDGVGGPTYNEQFFGPGTRLTVL.

The rearrangement uses TRBV7-3 and TRBJ2-1; 7 bases are shared with TRBD1. The V gene end was trimmed by 5 bases and the J gene end by 3 bases; junction bases not matched to a gene: 10. This CDR3 is 16 amino acids long. CDR1 SGHTA and CDR2 FQGTGA come from the germline V gene. The CDR3 nucleotides are TGTGCCAGCAGCCCACAGGGGAATAGTGACTACAATGAGCAGTTCTTC. It specifies CASSPQGNSDYNEQFF. Variable domain in full (rest from reference TRBV7-3 and TRBJ2-1): GAGVSQTPSNKVTEKGKYVELRCDPISGHTALYWYRQSLGQGPEFLIYFQGTGAADDSGLPNDRFFAVRPEGSVSTLKIQRTERGDSAVYLCASSPQGNSDYNEQFFGPGTRLTVL.

V usage is TRBV2 and J usage is TRBJ2-2; D ambiguous. The CDR3 has 15 residues. V lost 0 bases and J lost 1, with 6 bases in between. Germline V gives CDR1 SNHLY, CDR2 FYNNEI. CDR3 coding DNA: TGTGCCAGCAGTGAAGCGCCAGGGAACACCGGGGAGCTGTTTTTT. This codes for CASSEAPGNTGELFF. The variable domain in full, with the rest retrieved from reference TRBV2 and TRBJ2-2, is EPEVTQTPSHQVTQMGQEVILRCVPISNHLYFYWYRQILGQKVEFLVSFYNNEISEKSEIFDDQFSVERPDGSNFTLKIRSTKLEDSAMYFCASSEAPGNTGELFFGEGSRLTVL.

The chain combines TRBV11-2 with TRBJ2-1; TRBD2 matches 8 bases. V was pared by 1 base and J by 5 bases, with 4 bases of the junction left unmatched. The germline CDR1 and CDR2 sequences are SGHAT and FQNNGV. This CDR3 has 15 amino acids. CDR3 region: CASSLVGGVNNEQFF. The DNA for the CDR3 is TGTGCCAGCAGCTTAGTCGGGGGGGTAAACAATGAGCAGTTCTTC.

This sequence joins TRBV28 and TRBJ1-5, with 7 bases lining up with TRBD1. Germline assignment: CDR1 MDHEN and CDR2 SYDVKM. The junction had 13 bases not matched to a gene; V was cut back by 7 bases and J by 7 bases. The CDR3 contains 15 residues. CDR3 sequence reads: CASIPGQITGQPQHF. The CDR3, as DNA: TGTGCCAGCATCCCGGGACAGATTACCGGGCAGCCCCAGCATTTT.

V and J are TRBV10-2 and TRBJ1-2; 7 nucleotides match TRBD1. CDR1 and CDR2 (germline): WSHSY, SAAADI. CDR3 length: 19 residues. Losses at the gene ends were 2 bases for V and 0 bases for J; bases not matched to a gene: 15. CDR3 protein: CASSEIVVETGRPNYGYTF. In DNA, the CDR3 is TGCGCCAGCAGTGAGATCGTAGTTGAGACAGGGAGGCCTAACTATGGCTACACCTTC.

This sequence joins TRBV4-1 and TRBJ2-2, with 10 nucleotides matching TRBD2. With V trimmed by 1 base and J by 2 bases, 4 bases remained unmatched. Germline CDR1 and CDR2: MGHRA and YSYEKL. This CDR3 spans 17 amino acids. The CDR3 region has the DNA TGCGCCAGCAGCCAAGGGCTAGCGGGAGTCAACACCGGGGAGCTGTTTTTT. This gives the protein CASSQGLAGVNTGELFF.

The chain carries TRBV6-5 and TRBJ2-7, with 8 bases fitting TRBD1. Unmatched junction bases numbered 3, after V lost 2 bases and J lost 6 bases. Germline CDR1 MNHEY, CDR2 SVGAGI. The CDR3 has 13 amino acids. Written as DNA, the CDR3 is TGTGCCAGCAGTTACCAGGGGGCCATCGAGCAGTACTTC. Protein: CASSYQGAIEQYF.

The table lists this clone with many counts. This chain connects TRBV19 to TRBJ1-5; TRBD1 is a possible D gene (5 bases). The germline V and J ends were trimmed by 3 bases and 5 bases, with 14 bases remaining between them. The germline V gene has CDR1 LNHDA and CDR2 SQIVND (reference sequence). The CDR3 extends over 15 amino acids. The CDR3 spells CASSMTGGTYQPQHF. CDR3 bases: TGTGCCAGTAGTATGACCGGGGGTACGTATCAGCCCCAGCATTTT.

The rearrangement joins TRBV2 to TRBJ2-5, with D perhaps matching TRBD2 (6 bases). V lost 9 bases and J 5 bases, leaving 19 bases between the germline ends. The CDR3 has 14 residues. Germline CDR1 is SNHLY and CDR2 is FYNNEI. CDR3: CARGGRVSGETQYF. The CDR3 DNA follows: TGTGCCAGAGGAGGGAGAGTCTCGGGGGAGACCCAGTACTTC.

The table lists this clone with a count of one. The chain is built from TRBV5-5 and TRBJ2-3, with 9 bases that match TRBD2. J was trimmed by 2 bases and V by 2 bases; bases with no gene match: 6. Per germline, CDR1 SGHKS and CDR2 YYEKEE (reference sequence). CDR3 length equals 16 residues. The CDR3 sequence is CASSFSAGGTTDTQYF. In nucleotides, the CDR3 is TGTGCCAGCAGCTTTTCGGCGGGAGGGACCACAGATACGCAGTATTTT.

The gene calls are TRBV6-2 or TRBV6-3 and TRBJ1-3; D unresolved. Per germline, CDR1 MNHEY and CDR2 SVGEGT. V was shortened by 5 bases and J by 0 bases, with 11 bases between the two germline ends. This CDR3 region has 15 residues. The CDR3 DNA follows: TGTGCCAGCAGTCCCCACATGAACTCTGGAAACACCATATATTTT. Residues: CASSPHMNSGNTIYF.

V and J are TRBV20-1 and TRBJ2-7; D is possibly TRBD1 or TRBD2 (6 bases each). V lost 3 bases to trimming and J lost 2 bases, with 11 bases between them. This CDR3 is built from 13 residues. The germline gives CDR1 DFQATT, CDR2 SNEGSKA (reference sequence). CDR3 residues: CSASRGAPYEQYF. DNA for the CDR3: TGCAGTGCTAGTAGGGGGGCCCCCTACGAGCAGTACTTC.

The CDR3: CASSPPTGPTNTGELFF. The CDR3, as DNA: TGTGCCAGCTCACCCCCCACCGGGCCAACGAACACCGGGGAGCTGTTTTTT. The chain links TRBV18 to TRBJ2-2; no clear D gene. Germline values: CDR1 KGHSH, CDR2 LQKENI. V was pared by 3 bases and J by 0 bases, with 14 bases between. This CDR3 is built from 17 residues.

The chain has TRBV4-2 and TRBJ2-3; unclear D gene. The CDR3 consists of 16 residues. Germline V gives CDR1 LGHNA, CDR2 YNFKEQ. Trimming took off 1 base at V and 0 bases at J, with 11 bases between the two ends. CDR3 nucleotides: TGTGCCAGCAGCCAAGCTCACTTAACAAGCACAGATACGCAGTATTTT. It encodes CASSQAHLTSTDTQYF.

The chain joins TRBV30 to TRBJ2-5; D not certain. Germline V CDR1 and CDR2: GTSNPN, SVGIG (reference sequence). V was cut by 6 bases and J by 4 bases, with 18 bases left in between. The CDR3 runs 14 residues. The CDR3 DNA reads TGTGCCTGCAAATATGAGGATCGTGGAGAGACCCAGTACTTC. Residues: CACKYEDRGETQYF.